Below, 11 T cell receptor beta chains from the same sample are listed, as sequenced in a study of OX40 agonist ivuxolimab in advanced cancers. Libraries were prepared by immunoSEQ multiplex PCR; TCRdb keeps only in-frame clonotypes and omits some of them. Of fewer than 120,000 clones in the sample, more than 70% are singletons; the top ten hold 0.25% to 0.3%. The sequences come from CD4+ or CD8+ T cells sorted from blood, collected in a trial of the OX40 agonist ivuxolimab. The receptors here all came from an adult with an advanced solid tumor such as melanoma, head and neck, liver or kidney cancer.

This sequence joins TRBV2 and TRBJ1-1; D is uncertain. Germline CDR1 SNHLY, CDR2 FYNNEI. Trimming took off 9 bases at V and 6 bases at J, with 11 bases between the two ends. This CDR3 comprises 11 residues. This CDR3 reads CASFRAAEAFF. CDR3 in DNA: TGTGCCAGTTTCCGGGCCGCTGAAGCTTTCTTT.

The V gene is TRBV5-5, the J gene TRBJ2-2, with D unclear. Germline assignment: CDR1 SGHKS and CDR2 YYEKEE (reference sequence). The CDR3 covers 15 residues. The V and J ends lost 1 base and 0 bases respectively, with 7 bases between them. The CDR3 spells CASSLMASNTGELFF. In DNA, the CDR3 is TGTGCCAGCAGCTTGATGGCCTCGAACACCGGGGAGCTGTTTTTT.

The V and J genes are TRBV12-5 and TRBJ2-1; no reliable D call. There are 14 residues in the CDR3. Between the trimmed V and J ends, which lost 3 bases and 6 bases, there was a span of 12 bases. Germline-derived CDR1 and CDR2 are LGHNT and FRNRAP. The CDR3 DNA follows: TGTGCTAGTGGTTTTAATAGACTGGGCAATGAGCAGTTCTTC. It specifies CASGFNRLGNEQFF.

The chain joins TRBV20-1 to TRBJ2-1, with D hard to call. This CDR3 region has 11 residues. Germline V lookup: CDR1 DFQATT, CDR2 SNEGSKA (reference sequence). V lost 8 bases to trimming and J lost 11 bases, with 16 bases between them. The CDR3 sequence is CSPKSLGQQFF. The CDR3, as DNA: TGCAGTCCCAAATCTCTGGGTCAGCAGTTCTTC.

The chain uses TRBV6-6 and TRBJ2-1; no reliable D call. V was cut by 0 bases and J by 6 bases, with 9 bases left in between. The germline V gene encodes CDR1 MNHNY and CDR2 SVGAGI (reference sequence). The CDR3 is 14 amino acids. CDR3 sequence (DNA): TGTGCCAGCAGTTACTCTAGAGCTACCAATGAGCAGTTCTTC. Translated: CASSYSRATNEQFF.

V usage is TRBV6-4 and J usage is TRBJ1-2; D call uncertain. CDR3 size: 13 residues. Trimming removed 7 bases from V and 8 bases from J, with 17 bases in between. Germline CDR1 reads MRHNA; CDR2 reads SNTAGT. CDR3 sequence: CASTLRSWEGYTF. CDR3 sequence (DNA): TGTGCCAGCACCCTGAGAAGTTGGGAAGGCTACACCTTC.

The chain carries TRBV7-3 and TRBJ2-7; D gene ambiguous. Per the germline V gene, CDR1 is SGHTA and CDR2 is FQGTGA. The V gene lost 4 bases and the J gene lost 2 bases, with 6 bases spanning the gap. There are 12 residues in the CDR3. As DNA, the CDR3 is TGTGCCAGCAGCTCAGACGCCTACGAGCAGTACTTC. This translates into CASSSDAYEQYF.

A single count supports this clone. V is TRBV4-3 and J is TRBJ2-5; D is possibly TRBD2 (6 bases). V lost 4 bases and J lost 4, with 13 bases in between. In germline, CDR1 is LGHNA, CDR2 YSLEER. The CDR3 is 14 residues long. CDR3 coding DNA: TGCGCCAGCAGCCTGAATGCGGGGACAGAGACCCAGTACTTC. Translating gives CASSLNAGTETQYF.

The chain recombines TRBV5-8 with TRBJ2-3; a possible D gene is TRBD1 (6 bases). The CDR3 spans 13 residues. Trimming took off 7 bases at V and 1 base at J, with 10 bases between the two ends. Looked up from germline, CDR1 is SGHTS and CDR2 is YDEGEE. The CDR3 here is CASFRGGTDTQYF. CDR3 DNA sequence: TGTGCCAGCTTCAGGGGCGGCACAGATACGCAGTATTTT.

CDR3 DNA sequence: TGTGCCAGCAGTGAGACAGGTATTGCTGAAGCTTTCTTT. Its protein product is CASSETGIAEAFF. The V gene is TRBV6-5, the J gene TRBJ1-1, with TRBD1 as a possible D gene (6 bases). The germline V gene has CDR1 MNHEY and CDR2 SVGAGI. Trimming took off 5 bases at V and 6 bases at J, with 13 bases between the two ends. This CDR3 has 13 residues.

The rearrangement joins TRBV25-1 to TRBJ2-2; 8 positions match TRBD1. This CDR3 region has 15 residues. CDR1 is MGHDK and CDR2 is SYGVNS in the germline V gene. J was trimmed by 3 bases and V by 4 bases; bases with no gene match: 4. In nucleotides, the CDR3 is TGTGCCAGCAGTGGAAGGGACAGGTACACCGGGGAGCTGTTTTTT. It is translated as CASSGRDRYTGELFF.